The clone carrying this T cell receptor beta chain was recorded once. The target antigen is unknown. Original data processing: ImmunoSEQ sequences covered only the junction and lacked quality scores; filtering therefore differed. Measured with immunoSEQ multiplex PCR; TCRdb has only the in-frame clones, and not every one. Clone size and V and J calls were adopted from that table, with D and trimming inferred from the DNA. Among a few million clones listed, over 85% were seen once. There are 13 residues in the CDR3. Germline assignment: CDR1 GTSNPN and CDR2 SVGIG (reference sequence). This sample is part of a study of shared clonotypes between healthy human individuals. General study points: Larger estimated richness was generally seen in naive subsets than in memory subsets.

The sequencing input was naive CD4+ T cells from PBMCs. Subset in this sample: CD45RA+ positively selected. The genes are TRBV30 and TRBJ1-2; D may be TRBD1 (5 bases). The origin of this receptor is a man aged 18-30 years in good health. Some clones in this sample may be carry-over from other donors' samples. CDR3 nucleotide sequence: TGTGCTGCGACAAGGGCGGGGGGCTATGGCTACACCTTC. It yields the protein CAATRAGGYGYTF.